The following is a T cell receptor beta chain sequence with its context. Its antigen is not identified. CDR3 length: 14 residues. Germline V gene data show CDR1 as SEHNR and CDR2 as FQNEAQ (reference sequence). Between the trimmed V and J ends, which lost 1 base and 7 bases, there was a span of 11 bases. The entry originates in a study of PD-1 blockade in mismatch repair-deficient tumors. Study in general: Patients had 12 mismatch repair-deficient cancer types and were previously treated and progressing.

Study conclusions and caveats: Rapid post-treatment expansion, then contraction, generally preceding radiologic response, marked tumor-resident clones.

The TCR-sequenced patients were a few responders to pembrolizumab. Generated by immunoSEQ multiplex PCR, the TCRdb table keeps only in-frame clones and is missing some. Found here are 14,000 or so clones, about 79% of them singletons; the top ten hold approximately 1.7%. The V gene is TRBV7-9, the J gene TRBJ2-1; D possibly corresponds to TRBD1 (5 bases). Sequenced here: PBMCs, sampled approximately 14 weeks after starting pembrolizumab. This sequence originates from an adult with mismatch repair-deficient cancer. The CDR3 sequence: CASSLEGARNEQFF. Written as DNA, the CDR3 is TGTGCCAGCAGCTTAGAAGGGGCTCGGAATGAGCAGTTCTTC.